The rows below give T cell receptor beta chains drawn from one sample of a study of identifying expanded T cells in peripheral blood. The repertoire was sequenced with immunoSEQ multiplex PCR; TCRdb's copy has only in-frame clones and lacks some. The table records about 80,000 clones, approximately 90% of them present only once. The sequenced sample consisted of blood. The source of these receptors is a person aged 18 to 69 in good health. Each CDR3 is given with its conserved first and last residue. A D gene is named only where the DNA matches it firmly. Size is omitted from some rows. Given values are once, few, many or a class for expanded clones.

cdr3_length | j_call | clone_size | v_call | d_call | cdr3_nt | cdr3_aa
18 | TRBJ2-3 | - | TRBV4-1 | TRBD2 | TGCGCCAGCAGCCAACGTCGAGAGACTAGCGGCCTCACAGATACGCAGTATTTT | CASSQRRETSGLTDTQYF
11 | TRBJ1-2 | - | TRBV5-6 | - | TGTGCCAGCAGGAGAGGGGGTGGCTACACCTTC | CASRRGGGYTF
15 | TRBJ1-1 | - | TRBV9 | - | TGTGCCAGCAGCGTAGGATACGGGGCGGGAACTGAAGCTTTCTTT | CASSVGYGAGTEAFF
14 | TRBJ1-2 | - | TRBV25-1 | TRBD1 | TGTGCCAGCAGTGGCTTGGACAGGGGGCAAGGCTACACCTTC | CASSGLDRGQGYTF
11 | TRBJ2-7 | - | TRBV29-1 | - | TGCAGCGGGGGGGAGTTCTACGAGCAGTACTTC | CSGGEFYEQYF
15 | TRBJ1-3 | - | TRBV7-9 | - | TGTGCCAGCAGCTTACAGTCCGGGACTGGAAACACCATATATTTT | CASSLQSGTGNTIYF
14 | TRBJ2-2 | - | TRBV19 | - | TGTGCCAGTACACCCGGGAGAGGGGCCGGGGAGCTGTTTTTT | CASTPGRGAGELFF
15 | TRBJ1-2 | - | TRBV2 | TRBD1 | TGTGCCAGCAGGACTGACAGGGGGCTTTACTATGGCTACACCTTC | CASRTDRGLYYGYTF
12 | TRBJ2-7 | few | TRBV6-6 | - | TGTGCCAGCAGTTACTCAGGGAAAGAGCAGTACTTC | CASSYSGKEQYF
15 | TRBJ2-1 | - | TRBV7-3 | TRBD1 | TGTGCCAGCAGCGTCGACAGGGACCCCTACAATGAGCAGTTCTTC | CASSVDRDPYNEQFF
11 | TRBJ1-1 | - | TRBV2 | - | TGTGCCAGCAGTGTTAAAAGGGAAGCTTTCTTT | CASSVKREAFF
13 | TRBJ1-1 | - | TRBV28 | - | TGTGCCAGCAGTTTAGGTTTGAACACTGAAGCTTTCTTT | CASSLGLNTEAFF
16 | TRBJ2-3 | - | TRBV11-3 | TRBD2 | TGTGCCAGCAGCTTAGTATCGACTAGCGGGACAGATACGCAGTATTTT | CASSLVSTSGTDTQYF
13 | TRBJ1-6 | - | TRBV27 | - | TGTGCCAGCACTGACACTTATAATTCACCCCTCCACTTT | CASTDTYNSPLHF
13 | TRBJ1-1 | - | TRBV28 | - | TGTGCCAGCACGCGGGGACGGGACACTGAAGCTTTCTTT | CASTRGRDTEAFF
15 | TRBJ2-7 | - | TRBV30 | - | TGTGCCTGGCGATTGAAGGGATCAGCGGGTTACGAGCAGTACTTC | CAWRLKGSAGYEQYF